This T cell receptor beta chain was recovered during a study of T cell changes during pregnancy in multiple sclerosis. Germline assignment: CDR1 SGHTA and CDR2 FQGTGA. The CDR3 spans 15 residues. V dropped 5 bases and J dropped 4; count of bases not matched to a gene: 10. This clone has a single count. TCRdb keeps only in-frame clones here, not all; method: immunoSEQ multiplex PCR. This table has under 70,000 clones, 92% appearing once. This clonotype was obtained from a female donor with multiple sclerosis, enrolled in a pregnancy study. The rearrangement uses TRBV7-3 and TRBJ1-1; TRBD1 matches 7 bases. The specimen comprised CD4+ T cells from peripheral blood mononuclear cells, sampled after pregnancy. The CDR3 DNA sequence: TGTGCCAGCAGCCCCTGGACAGGAAAAGGCACTGAAGCTTTCTTT. It encodes CASSPWTGKGTEAFF. Looking up the rest from reference TRBV7-3 and TRBJ1-1 gives the full variable domain: GAGVSQTPSNKVTEKGKYVELRCDPISGHTALYWYRQSLGQGPEFLIYFQGTGAADDSGLPNDRFFAVRPEGSVSTLKIQRTERGDSAVYLCASSPWTGKGTEAFFGQGTRLTVV.